This TCR beta chain was captured by sequencing in a study of CD8+CD57+ T cells in acquired aplastic anemia. Study-level background: The sorted CD4+ and CD8+ cells yielded an average around 3 ug of DNA. Healthy CD8+ samples averaged approximately 11 million reads. Study findings and constraints: A set of some 28 CD8+ CDR3 sequences was shared between patients and controls, and these sequences appeared highly expressed in patients.

The CDR3 totals 13 residues. The germline V and J ends were trimmed by 6 bases and 2 bases, with 11 bases remaining between them. The germline V gene encodes CDR1 MGHRA and CDR2 YSYEKL. The template for TCR beta VDJ and CDR3 sequence profiling was genomic DNA. A single record per CDR3 protein comes from TCRdb applying MiXCR to the reads. The sample includes fewer than 200,000 distinct CDR3 sequences, 55% to 70% of them seen just once. This clonotype came up many times. Its specificity is not known. Sequencing used sorted CD4+, CD8+, or CD8+CD57+ T cells (not recorded which) from PBMCs. The clonotype originates from a human donor in good health. The rearrangement joins TRBV4-1 to TRBJ2-7; D perhaps matches TRBD2 (6 bases). The CDR3 here is CASSGTSAYEQYF. The DNA of the CDR3 is TGCGCCAGCAGTGGGACTTCCGCCTACGAGCAGTACTTC.